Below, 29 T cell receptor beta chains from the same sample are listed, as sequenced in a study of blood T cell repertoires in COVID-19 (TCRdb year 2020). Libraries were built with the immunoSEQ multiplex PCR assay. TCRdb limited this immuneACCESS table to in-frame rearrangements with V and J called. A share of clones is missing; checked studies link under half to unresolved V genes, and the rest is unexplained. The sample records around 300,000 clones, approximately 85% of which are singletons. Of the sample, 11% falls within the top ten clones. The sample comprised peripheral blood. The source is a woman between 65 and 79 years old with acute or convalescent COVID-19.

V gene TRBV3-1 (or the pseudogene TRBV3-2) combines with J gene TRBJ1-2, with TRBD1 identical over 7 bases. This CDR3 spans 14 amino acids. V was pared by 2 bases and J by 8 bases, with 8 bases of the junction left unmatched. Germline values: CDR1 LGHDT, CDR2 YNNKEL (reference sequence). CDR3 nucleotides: TGTGCCAGCAGCCAACGAGGGACAGCCGGGGGCTACACCTTC. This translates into CASSQRGTAGGYTF.

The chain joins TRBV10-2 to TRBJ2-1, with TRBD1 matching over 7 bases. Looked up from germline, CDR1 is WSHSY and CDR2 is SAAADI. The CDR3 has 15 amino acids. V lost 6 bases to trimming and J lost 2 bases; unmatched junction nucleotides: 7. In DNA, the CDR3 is TGCGCCAGCAGCGACTTTACAGGGGCCTACAATGAGCAGTTCTTC. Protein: CASSDFTGAYNEQFF.

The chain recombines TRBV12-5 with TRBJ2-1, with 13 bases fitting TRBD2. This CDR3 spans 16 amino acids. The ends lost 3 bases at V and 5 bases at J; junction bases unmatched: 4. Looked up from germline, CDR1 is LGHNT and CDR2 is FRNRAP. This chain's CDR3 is CASGFLTSGGNNEQFF. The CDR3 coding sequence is TGTGCTAGTGGTTTTCTGACTAGCGGGGGGAACAATGAGCAGTTCTTC.

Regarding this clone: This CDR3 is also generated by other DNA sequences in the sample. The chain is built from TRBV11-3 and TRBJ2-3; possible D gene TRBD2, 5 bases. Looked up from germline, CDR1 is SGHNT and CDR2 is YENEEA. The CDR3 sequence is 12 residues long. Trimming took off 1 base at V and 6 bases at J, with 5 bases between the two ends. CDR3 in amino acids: CASSLGGDTQYF. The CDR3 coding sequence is TGTGCCAGCAGCTTAGGAGGGGATACGCAGTATTTT.

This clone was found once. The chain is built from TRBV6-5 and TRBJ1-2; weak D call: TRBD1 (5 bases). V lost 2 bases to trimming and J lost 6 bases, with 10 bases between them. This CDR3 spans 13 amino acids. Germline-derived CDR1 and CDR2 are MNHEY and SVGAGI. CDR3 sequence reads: CASSYREGNGYTF. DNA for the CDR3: TGTGCCAGCAGTTACAGGGAGGGGAATGGCTACACCTTC.

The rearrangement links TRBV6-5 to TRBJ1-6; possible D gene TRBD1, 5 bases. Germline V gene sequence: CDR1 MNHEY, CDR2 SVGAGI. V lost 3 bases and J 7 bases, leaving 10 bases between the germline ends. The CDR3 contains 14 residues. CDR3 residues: CASSYRGYNSPLHF. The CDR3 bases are TGTGCCAGCAGTTATCGGGGGTACAATTCACCCCTCCACTTT.

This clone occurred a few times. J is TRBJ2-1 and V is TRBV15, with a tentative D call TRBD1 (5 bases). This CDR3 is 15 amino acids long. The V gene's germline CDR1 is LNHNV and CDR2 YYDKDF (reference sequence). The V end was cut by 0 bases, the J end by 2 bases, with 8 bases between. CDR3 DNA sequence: TGTGCCACCAGCAGAGATAGACAGCCCTACAATGAGCAGTTCTTC. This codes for CATSRDRQPYNEQFF.

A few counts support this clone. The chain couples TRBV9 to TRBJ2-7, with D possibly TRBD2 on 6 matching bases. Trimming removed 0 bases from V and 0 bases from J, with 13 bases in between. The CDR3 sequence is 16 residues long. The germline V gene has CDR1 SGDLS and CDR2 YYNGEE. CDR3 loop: CASSVGRGASSYEQYF. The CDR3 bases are TGTGCCAGCAGCGTAGGACGCGGGGCCAGCTCCTACGAGCAGTACTTC.

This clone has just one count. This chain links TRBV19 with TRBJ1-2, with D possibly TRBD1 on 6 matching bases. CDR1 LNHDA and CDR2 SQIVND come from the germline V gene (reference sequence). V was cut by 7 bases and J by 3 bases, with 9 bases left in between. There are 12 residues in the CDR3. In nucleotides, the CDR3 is TGTGCCAGTAATAACAGGGACTATGGCTACACCTTC. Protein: CASNNRDYGYTF.

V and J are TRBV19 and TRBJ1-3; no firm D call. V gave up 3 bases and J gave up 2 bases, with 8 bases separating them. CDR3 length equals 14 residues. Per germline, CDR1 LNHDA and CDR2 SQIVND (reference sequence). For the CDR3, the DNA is TGTGCCAGTAGTATGGGCAGAGCTGGAAACACCATATATTTT. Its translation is CASSMGRAGNTIYF.

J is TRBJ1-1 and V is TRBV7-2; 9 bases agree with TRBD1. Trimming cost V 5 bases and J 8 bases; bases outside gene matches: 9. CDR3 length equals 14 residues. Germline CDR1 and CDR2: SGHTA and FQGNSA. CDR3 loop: CASSLSGTGLEAFF. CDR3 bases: TGTGCCAGCAGCCTATCAGGGACAGGGTTAGAAGCTTTCTTT.

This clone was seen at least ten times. In DNA form, the CDR3 reads TGTGCCAGCAGTAAGGACAGGTCAGATGGCTACACCTTC. It translates to CASSKDRSDGYTF. V and J are TRBV6-6 and TRBJ1-2; 7 nucleotides align to TRBD1. This CDR3 is 13 amino acids long. Unmatched junction bases numbered 6, after V lost 5 bases and J lost 6 bases. Germline loops: CDR1 MNHNY, CDR2 SVGAGI (reference sequence).

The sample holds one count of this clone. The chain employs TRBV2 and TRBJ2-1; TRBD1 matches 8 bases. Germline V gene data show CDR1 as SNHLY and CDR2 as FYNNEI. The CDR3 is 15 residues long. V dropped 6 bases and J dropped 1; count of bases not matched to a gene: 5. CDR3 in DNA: TGTGCCAGCAGGTCCCACAGGGGGTCCTACAATGAGCAGTTCTTC. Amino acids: CASRSHRGSYNEQFF.

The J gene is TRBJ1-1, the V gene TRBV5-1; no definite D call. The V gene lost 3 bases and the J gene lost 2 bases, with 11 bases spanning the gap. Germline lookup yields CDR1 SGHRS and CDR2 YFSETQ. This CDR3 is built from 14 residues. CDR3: CASSSATGNTEAFF. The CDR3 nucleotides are TGCGCCAGCAGCTCGGCTACGGGAAACACTGAAGCTTTCTTT.

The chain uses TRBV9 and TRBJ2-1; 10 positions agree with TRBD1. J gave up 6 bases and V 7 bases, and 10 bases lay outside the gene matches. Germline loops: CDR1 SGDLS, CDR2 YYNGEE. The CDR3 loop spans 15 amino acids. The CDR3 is CASGTGTGAGNEQFF. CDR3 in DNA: TGTGCCAGCGGGACCGGGACAGGGGCCGGCAATGAGCAGTTCTTC.

Here the CDR3 DNA reads TGTGCCAGCAGTACCCCCCGGGGGGGGGAGACCCAGTACTTC. This codes for CASSTPRGGETQYF. The chain couples TRBV6-5 to TRBJ2-5; TRBD2 matches 8 bases. The ends lost 5 bases at V and 5 bases at J; junction bases unmatched: 7. The CDR3 extends over 14 amino acids. Germline CDR1 reads MNHEY; CDR2 reads SVGAGI.

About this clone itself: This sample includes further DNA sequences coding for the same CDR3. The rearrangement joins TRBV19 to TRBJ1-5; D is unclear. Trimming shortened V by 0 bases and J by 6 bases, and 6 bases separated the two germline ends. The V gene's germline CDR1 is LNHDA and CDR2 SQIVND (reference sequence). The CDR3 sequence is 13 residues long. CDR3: CASSIDRVQPQHF. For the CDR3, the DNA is TGTGCCAGTAGTATAGATCGGGTTCAGCCCCAGCATTTT.

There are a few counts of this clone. CDR3 amino acids: CASSVGGGAAYNSPLHF. CDR3 in DNA: TGTGCCAGCAGCGTAGGAGGGGGAGCGGCCTATAATTCACCCCTCCACTTT. V gene TRBV9 combines with J gene TRBJ1-6; the D gene is possibly TRBD1 (6 bases). With 0 bases removed from V and 2 bases from J, the gap between germline ends came to 12 bases. This CDR3 region has 17 residues. Germline V gene data show CDR1 as SGDLS and CDR2 as YYNGEE.

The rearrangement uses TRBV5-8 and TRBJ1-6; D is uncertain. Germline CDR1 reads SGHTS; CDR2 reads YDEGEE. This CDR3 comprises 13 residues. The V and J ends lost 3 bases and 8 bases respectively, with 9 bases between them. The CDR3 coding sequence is TGTGCCAGCAGCTACACTAAGGATTCACCCCTCCACTTT. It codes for CASSYTKDSPLHF.

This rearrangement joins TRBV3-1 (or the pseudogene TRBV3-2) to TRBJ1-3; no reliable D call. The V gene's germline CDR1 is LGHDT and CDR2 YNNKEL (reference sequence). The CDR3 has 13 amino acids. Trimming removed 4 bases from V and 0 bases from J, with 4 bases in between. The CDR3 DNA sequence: TGTGCCAGCAGCCTTAACTCTGGAAACACCATATATTTT. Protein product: CASSLNSGNTIYF.

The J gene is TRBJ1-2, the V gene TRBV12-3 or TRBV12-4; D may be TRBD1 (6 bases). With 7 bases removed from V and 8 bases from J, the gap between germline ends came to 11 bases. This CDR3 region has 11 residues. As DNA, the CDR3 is TGTGCCAGCAACCAGGGGATGGGCTACACCTTC. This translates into CASNQGMGYTF.

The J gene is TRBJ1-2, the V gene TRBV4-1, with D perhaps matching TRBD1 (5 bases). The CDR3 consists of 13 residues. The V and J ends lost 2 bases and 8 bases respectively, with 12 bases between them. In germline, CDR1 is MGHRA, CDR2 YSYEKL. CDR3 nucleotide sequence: TGCGCCAGCAGCCAATTGGGGGGGAAAGGCTACACCTTC. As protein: CASSQLGGKGYTF.

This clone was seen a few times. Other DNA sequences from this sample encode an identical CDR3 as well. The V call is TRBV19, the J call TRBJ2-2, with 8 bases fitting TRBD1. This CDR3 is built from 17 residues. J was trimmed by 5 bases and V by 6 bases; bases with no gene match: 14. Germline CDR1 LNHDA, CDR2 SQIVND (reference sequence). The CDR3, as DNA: TGTGCCAGTAGCCCTCTCGGACAGGGTGGAAGGACCGGGGAGCTGTTTTTT. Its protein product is CASSPLGQGGRTGELFF.

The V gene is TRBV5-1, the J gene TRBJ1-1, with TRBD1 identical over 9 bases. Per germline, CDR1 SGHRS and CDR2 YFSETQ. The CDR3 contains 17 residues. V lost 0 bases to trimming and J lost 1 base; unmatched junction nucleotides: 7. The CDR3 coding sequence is TGCGCCAGCAGCTTGGTCCCTACAGGGGGCAGGAACACTGAAGCTTTCTTT. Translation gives CASSLVPTGGRNTEAFF.

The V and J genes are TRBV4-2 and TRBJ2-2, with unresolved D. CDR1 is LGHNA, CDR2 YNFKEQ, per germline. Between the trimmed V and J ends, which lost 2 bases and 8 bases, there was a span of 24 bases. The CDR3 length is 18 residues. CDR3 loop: CASSQRRPSMWAPGELFF. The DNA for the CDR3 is TGTGCCAGCAGCCAAAGAAGGCCGAGCATGTGGGCCCCTGGGGAGCTGTTTTTT.

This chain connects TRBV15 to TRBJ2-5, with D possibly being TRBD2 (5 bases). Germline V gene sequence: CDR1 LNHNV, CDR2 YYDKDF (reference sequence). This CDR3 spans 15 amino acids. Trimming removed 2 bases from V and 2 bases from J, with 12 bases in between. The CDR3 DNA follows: TGTGCCACCAGCAGACAGCGGACGGAACAAGAGACCCAGTACTTC. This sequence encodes CATSRQRTEQETQYF. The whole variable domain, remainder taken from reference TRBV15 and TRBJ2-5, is DAMVIQNPRYQVTQFGKPVTLSCSQTLNHNVMYWYQQKSSQAPKLLFHYYDKDFNNEADTPDNFQSRRPNTSFCFLDIRSPGLGDTAMYLCATSRQRTEQETQYFGPGTRLLVL.

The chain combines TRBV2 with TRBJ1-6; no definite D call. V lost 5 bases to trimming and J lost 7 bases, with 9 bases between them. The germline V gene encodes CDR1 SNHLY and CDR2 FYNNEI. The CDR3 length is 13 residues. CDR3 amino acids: CASSRVPNSPLHF. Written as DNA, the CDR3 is TGTGCCAGCAGTCGGGTTCCCAATTCACCCCTCCACTTT.

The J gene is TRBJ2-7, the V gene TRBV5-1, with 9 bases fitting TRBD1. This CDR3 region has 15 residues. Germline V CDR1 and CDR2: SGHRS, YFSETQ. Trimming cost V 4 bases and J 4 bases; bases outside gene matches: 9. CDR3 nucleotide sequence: TGCGCCAGCAGCCTAAGGGACAGGGCGCTGTACGAGCAGTACTTC. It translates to CASSLRDRALYEQYF.

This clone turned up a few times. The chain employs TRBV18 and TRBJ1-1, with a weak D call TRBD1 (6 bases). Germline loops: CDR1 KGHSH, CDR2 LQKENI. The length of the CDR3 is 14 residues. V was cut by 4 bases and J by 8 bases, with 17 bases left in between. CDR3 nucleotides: TGTGCCAGCTCACTTAGACAGGCGGGAGCCGAAGCTTTCTTT. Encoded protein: CASSLRQAGAEAFF.